These 16 T cell receptor beta chains share one sample of origin, sequenced in a study of blood T cell repertoires in COVID-19. The protocol was immunoSEQ multiplex PCR, while the TCRdb copy is restricted to in-frame clones and leaves out a portion. The sample gives a few hundred thousand clones, 88% of which show up once; 1.5% to 2% is in the top ten. The specimen was peripheral blood. The receptors originated from a woman in her twenties or thirties with COVID-19, enrolled during active disease.

V and J are TRBV6-5 and TRBJ2-3; tentative D call: TRBD2 (5 bases). Looked up from germline, CDR1 is MNHEY and CDR2 is SVGAGI. V dropped 2 bases and J dropped 4 bases, with 10 bases sitting between them. The CDR3 spans 14 residues. In DNA form, the CDR3 reads TGTGCCAGCAGTTACCCCGGGAATGCAGATACGCAGTATTTT. Translated, it gives CASSYPGNADTQYF.

This clone has a handful of counts. CDR3 DNA sequence: TGTGCCAGCAGCACCGCCCGACAGGGTAGGAAAGAGCAGTACGTC. Amino acids: CASSTARQGRKEQYV. This rearrangement joins TRBV6-5 to TRBJ2-7, with 7 bases matching TRBD1. The J segment lost 7 bases and the V segment lost 6 bases, leaving 15 bases of the junction unmatched. This CDR3 spans 15 amino acids. Germline assignment: CDR1 MNHEY and CDR2 SVGAGI.

The chain employs TRBV2 and TRBJ1-2; D might be TRBD1 (6 bases). Germline V gene sequence: CDR1 SNHLY, CDR2 FYNNEI. The CDR3 is 12 residues long. Trimming removed 4 bases from V and 8 bases from J, with 11 bases in between. The chain's CDR3 is CASSVHREGYTF. The CDR3, as DNA: TGTGCCAGCAGTGTCCACAGGGAAGGCTACACCTTC.

The CDR3 coding sequence is TGTGCCAGTAGTTTTCGGGGGGCGGCCGGGGAGCTGTTTTTT. Protein product: CASSFRGAAGELFF. The gene calls are TRBV19 and TRBJ2-2, with a possible D match to TRBD2 (7 bases). The germline CDR1 and CDR2 sequences are LNHDA and SQIVND (reference sequence). Trimming cost V 5 bases and J 6 bases, with 13 bases left between them. The CDR3 loop spans 14 amino acids.

This chain joins TRBV18 and TRBJ1-6; 7 nucleotides line up with TRBD1. The CDR3 consists of 15 residues. V lost 5 bases and J lost 7; bases outside the gene matches: 8. Germline CDR1 reads KGHSH; CDR2 reads LQKENI. The CDR3 coding sequence is TGTGCCAGCTCAAATACAGGGGTCGGGAATTCACCCCTCCACTTT. Translated: CASSNTGVGNSPLHF.

The rearrangement joins TRBV5-1 to TRBJ1-2; D not certain. Germline V gives CDR1 SGHRS, CDR2 YFSETQ. The CDR3 is 14 residues long. V shed 1 base and J shed 5 bases, with 12 bases lying between them. CDR3 residues: CASSLIPAIYGYTF. The CDR3 nucleotides read TGCGCCAGCAGCTTGATACCAGCGATTTATGGCTACACCTTC. Based on the CDR3 plus reference TRBV5-1 and TRBJ1-2, the full variable domain is KAGVTQTPRYLIKTRGQQVTLSCSPISGHRSVSWYQQTPGQGLQFLFEYFSETQRNKGNFPGRFSGRQFSNSRSEMNVSTLELGDSALYLCASSLIPAIYGYTFGSGTRLTVV.

There are many counts of this clone. The chain carries TRBV6-5 and TRBJ2-2; TRBD1 might be the D (6 bases). Trimming shortened V by 6 bases and J by 8 bases, and 19 bases separated the two germline ends. CDR1 and CDR2 (germline): MNHEY, SVGAGI. The CDR3 consists of 15 residues. CDR3 sequence (DNA): TGTGCCAGCAGAAGGACAGCTGCCGGCGGTGGGGAGCTGTTTTTT. This translates into CASRRTAAGGGELFF.

Points on this clone: The same CDR3 can be traced to other DNA sequences in this sample. The J gene is TRBJ2-7, the V gene TRBV25-1, with D perhaps TRBD1 (5 bases). Germline V gives CDR1 MGHDK, CDR2 SYGVNS. The CDR3 totals 14 residues. The CDR3 bases are TGTGCTAGGCTGGGGCGTGGCGTGTTCTACGAGCAGTACTTC. It specifies CARLGRGVFYEQYF.

V and J are TRBV10-3 and TRBJ1-5; no firm D call. CDR1 and CDR2 from the germline V gene are ENHRY and SYGVKD. The CDR3 extends over 15 amino acids. V lost 0 bases and J lost 3, with 9 bases in between. The CDR3 coding sequence is TGTGCCATCAGTGAGTCGTGGCAGTCCAATCAGCCCCAGCATTTT. Protein sequence: CAISESWQSNQPQHF.

The chain couples TRBV5-4 to TRBJ2-7, with TRBD1 identical over 8 bases. V was pared by 3 bases and J by 7 bases, with 6 bases of the junction left unmatched. CDR1 is SGHNT and CDR2 is YYREEE in the germline V gene (reference sequence). This CDR3 is built from 13 residues. The CDR3 region is CASSSGQGGEQYF. CDR3 DNA sequence: TGTGCCAGCAGCTCAGGACAGGGAGGAGAGCAGTACTTC.

The chain has TRBV12-5 and TRBJ1-6, with 7 positions matching TRBD1. The CDR3 is 15 residues long. Germline assignment: CDR1 LGHNT and CDR2 FRNRAP. The V gene end was trimmed by 7 bases and the J gene end by 6 bases; junction bases not matched to a gene: 9. Here the CDR3 DNA reads TGTGCTAGTGCCCCTCGGACAGGTGGTAATTCACCCCTCCACTTT. Amino acids: CASAPRTGGNSPLHF.

J is TRBJ2-1 and V is TRBV27; TRBD1 agrees at 7 bases. Per germline, CDR1 MNHEY and CDR2 SMNVEV (reference sequence). J was trimmed by 4 bases and V by 6 bases; bases with no gene match: 12. This CDR3 region has 16 residues. The CDR3 loop reads CASRIGGARSYNEQFF. Here the CDR3 DNA reads TGTGCCAGCAGAATAGGGGGCGCGAGAAGTTACAATGAGCAGTTCTTC.

The chain has TRBV4-2 and TRBJ2-1; TRBD2 matches 7 bases. The CDR3 loop spans 13 amino acids. The V and J ends lost 3 bases and 8 bases, in that order; junction bases with no gene match: 4. The germline V gene has CDR1 LGHNA and CDR2 YNFKEQ. CDR3 in DNA: TGTGCCAGCAGCCAGGCTAGCGGCGATGAGCAGTTCTTC. Protein product: CASSQASGDEQFF.

V and J are TRBV7-2 and TRBJ2-3; D remains ambiguous. The germline V and J ends were trimmed by 0 bases and 2 bases, with 12 bases remaining between them. This CDR3 is 16 amino acids long. The germline V gene has CDR1 SGHTA and CDR2 FQGNSA. CDR3 DNA sequence: TGTGCCAGCAGCTTAGCTACCCAGACAATCACAGATACGCAGTATTTT. This sequence encodes CASSLATQTITDTQYF.

The V gene is TRBV6-2 or TRBV6-3, the J gene TRBJ2-1; TRBD2 agrees at 7 bases. The germline CDR1 and CDR2 sequences are MNHEY and SVGEGT. This CDR3 has 17 amino acids. Trimming took 6 bases from V and 5 from J; bases not matched to a gene: 16. CDR3 residues: CASSLNLGSGADNEQFF. CDR3 in DNA: TGTGCCAGCAGCCTAAATTTGGGGAGCGGGGCCGACAATGAGCAGTTCTTC.

With regard to this clone: Distinct nucleotide sequences in the sample also encode this CDR3. This rearrangement joins TRBV5-1 to TRBJ2-7, with 9 bases identical to TRBD1. V shed 0 bases, J shed 4 bases, and the junction held 5 bases outside the gene matches. This CDR3 spans 15 amino acids. Per the germline V gene, CDR1 is SGHRS and CDR2 is YFSETQ. CDR3 residues: CASSLGRTGVYEQYF. The CDR3 coding sequence is TGCGCCAGCAGCTTGGGCCGGACAGGGGTATACGAGCAGTACTTC.